This TCR beta chain was captured by sequencing in a study of regulatory T cells in long-lasting Graves disease. The overall study: Those with persistent Graves' disease had received antithyroid drugs for over 5 years with positive TSH receptor antibodies. Study-level points and caveats: Persistent cases favored TRBV28, TRBJ1-2 and TRBJ2-5.

Concerning this clonotype: Its antigen remains unknown.

The germline V and J ends were trimmed by 1 base and 4 bases, with 10 bases remaining between them. Per the germline V gene, CDR1 is GTSNPN and CDR2 is SVGIG (reference sequence). There are 13 residues in the CDR3. Stated time point: persistent/refractory GD, antithyroid drugs over 5 years with positive TRAb. Extracted PBMC RNA gave rise to the TCR library. Per American Thyroid Association guidelines, Graves' disease was diagnosed. The source of the patients was an endocrinology department in Xi'an, China. Sequencing libraries for TCR beta were prepared with iRepertoire HTBI primers and Arm-PCR of CDR3 regions. A single record per CDR3 protein comes from TCRdb applying MiXCR to the multiplex PCR reads. The sample lists 400,000 to 500,000 distinct CDR3 sequences; 20% to 25% were seen once.

The sequence came from a female donor with Graves disease. The rearrangement uses TRBV30 and TRBJ1-2; TRBD1 is a possible D gene (6 bases). The sequences come from peripheral blood mononuclear cells (PBMCs), collected when the disease was refractory, from a patient treated with antithyroid drugs. This CDR3 reads CAWSGGGGYGYTF. Written as DNA, the CDR3 is TGTGCCTGGAGTGGAGGAGGGGGCTATGGCTACACCTTC.